The 9 T cell receptor beta chains listed next were all sequenced from one sample in a study of brain T cells in children with intractable seizures. Method: immunoSEQ multiplex PCR; TCRdb's copy keeps in-frame clones and lacks some. The sample records about 350,000 clones, over 85% being singletons. Noted time point: blood from clinic visit 5 months post-surgery; TSC patient then seizure free. Source: peripheral blood, taken roughly 5 months after surgery. The source is a boy in the first two years of life with tuberous sclerosis and intractable seizures.

The chain combines TRBV7-9 with TRBJ2-2, with a possible D match to TRBD2 (5 bases). This CDR3 comprises 14 residues. From germline, CDR1 is SEHNR and CDR2 FQNEAQ (reference sequence). Trimming pared 6 bases from V and 0 bases from J, leaving 8 bases between. CDR3 amino acids: CASSRGPNTGELFF. As DNA, the CDR3 is TGTGCCAGCAGTCGAGGGCCGAACACCGGGGAGCTGTTTTTT.

This chain links TRBV13 with TRBJ1-5; TRBD1 matches 8 bases. The germline V gene encodes CDR1 PRHDT and CDR2 FYEKMQ (reference sequence). The CDR3 runs 15 residues. V dropped 3 bases and J dropped 3; count of bases not matched to a gene: 4. The CDR3 DNA sequence: TGTGCCAGCAGCTTCGGGACAGGCCTCAATCAGCCCCAGCATTTT. Its translation: CASSFGTGLNQPQHF.

This chain connects TRBV27 to TRBJ2-5; 14 bases map to TRBD2. From germline, CDR1 is MNHEY and CDR2 SMNVEV (reference sequence). The CDR3 length is 15 residues. After removal of 5 bases from V and 5 bases from J, the junction contained 4 bases not matched to a gene. CDR3 DNA sequence: TGTGCCAGCAGTATGACTAGCGGGGGGGATGAGACCCAGTACTTC. Translated, it gives CASSMTSGGDETQYF.

The V and J genes are TRBV19 and TRBJ1-1; no reliable D call. Per the germline V gene, CDR1 is LNHDA and CDR2 is SQIVND (reference sequence). CDR3 length: 15 residues. Trimming removed 6 bases from V and 3 bases from J, with 17 bases in between. The CDR3 sequence is CASRHTGRRDTEAFF. In DNA form, the CDR3 reads TGTGCCAGTAGGCATACGGGCAGGAGGGACACTGAAGCTTTCTTT.

The J gene is TRBJ1-1, the V gene TRBV5-1; perhaps TRBD1 as D (6 bases). With 4 bases removed from V and 4 bases from J, the gap between germline ends came to 14 bases. The CDR3 contains 14 residues. CDR1 and CDR2 from the germline V gene are SGHRS and YFSETQ. The CDR3 region has the DNA TGCGCCAGCAGCCTACAGGGAGGAGGCACTGAAGCTTTCTTT. Amino acids: CASSLQGGGTEAFF.

V and J are TRBV7-2 and TRBJ2-2; 8 bases match TRBD1. The V and J ends lost 0 bases and 3 bases, in that order; junction bases with no gene match: 9. Per germline, CDR1 SGHTA and CDR2 FQGNSA. The CDR3 consists of 18 residues. CDR3 DNA: TGTGCCAGCAGCTTAGCCCCCAGGGCAGGGGGCCACACCGGGGAGCTGTTTTTT. It is translated as CASSLAPRAGGHTGELFF.

Only a few counts were recorded for this clone. J is TRBJ1-5 and V is TRBV19; 7 positions agree with TRBD1. In germline, CDR1 is LNHDA, CDR2 SQIVND (reference sequence). The CDR3 is made up of 14 amino acids. The trim removed 4 bases at V and 5 bases at J, leaving 5 bases unmatched. This CDR3 reads CASSTGGSHQPQHF. The CDR3, as DNA: TGTGCCAGTAGTACAGGGGGGTCCCATCAGCCCCAGCATTTT.

To note about this clone: Other DNA sequences from this sample encode an identical CDR3 as well. The chain is built from TRBV9 and TRBJ1-2; maybe TRBD1 (5 bases). Looked up from germline, CDR1 is SGDLS and CDR2 is YYNGEE. The CDR3 consists of 13 residues. Trimming shortened V by 0 bases and J by 3 bases, and 6 bases separated the two germline ends. CDR3 nucleotides: TGTGCCAGCAGCGTAGGGGGGGACTATGGCTACACCTTC. This encodes CASSVGGDYGYTF.

The chain combines TRBV20-1 with TRBJ2-5; 12 nucleotides agree with TRBD2. The J segment lost 6 bases and the V segment lost 3 bases, leaving 11 bases of the junction unmatched. Germline V CDR1 and CDR2: DFQATT, SNEGSKA (reference sequence). The CDR3 sequence is 16 residues long. The CDR3 sequence: CSASLALAGGGKTQYF. The CDR3 DNA follows: TGCAGTGCTAGTTTGGCACTAGCGGGGGGTGGAAAGACCCAGTACTTC.